At least ten counts were recorded for the clone carrying this TCR beta chain. Its antigen is not known. The source of the sample is a study of T cells in Graves' hyperthyroidism and ophthalmopathy. Hyperthyroidism patients were newly diagnosed, had disease duration under 2 months, and were aged 18 to 65 years. Authors of the study amplified TCR beta CDR3 regions from RNA transcripts. An initial round of RT-PCR targeting the TCR CDR3 relied on the HTBI primer set. TCRdb passed the multiplex PCR reads through MiXCR, listing each CDR3 protein once. Among 610,000 or so distinct CDR3 sequences, 40% to 55% were seen once, and the ten largest hold around 7.7%. This CDR3 has 16 residues. Germline lookup yields CDR1 KGHDR and CDR2 SFDVKD. V was shortened by 2 bases and J by 1 base, with 10 bases between the two germline ends. Study findings and constraints: Ophthalmopathy was predicted by the model a median of 6.5 months ahead of onset. Classification by a 13 V-J model distinguished ophthalmopathy from stable hyperthyroidism.

The origin of this receptor is a woman between 18 and 30 years old with Graves' hyperthyroidism. Sequenced sample: peripheral blood or thyroid tissue (not recorded which). The chain carries TRBV24-1 and TRBJ2-2; D is tentatively TRBD1 or TRBD2 (5 bases each). Written as DNA, the CDR3 is TGTGCCACCAGTGATTCGGGACGGGGGAACACCGGGGAGCTGTTTTTT. This sequence encodes CATSDSGRGNTGELFF.